Listed below are T cell receptor beta chains from one sample, sequenced in a study of metastatic and nonmetastatic thyroid tumors. TCRdb recomputed clones from the PCR reads via MiXCR. The data contain 8,000 to 8,500 clones, about 45% of them singletons. Sequenced sample: tumor tissue. These receptors all stem from a male donor with papillary thyroid cancer or a benign thyroid nodule (not recorded which). Some clones in this sample may be carry-over from other donors' samples. Both conserved end residues are part of each CDR3. Fields, in order: clone size, J gene, V gene, CDR3 length, D gene, CDR3 protein, CDR3 DNA. A D gene is named only where the DNA matches it firmly. Part of the rows lack a size; the others show once, few, many or a class for expanded clones.

size: .
J: TRBJ1-2
V: TRBV20-1
length: 15
D: .
CDR3: CSARDRGPPNYGYTF
DNA: TGCAGTGCTAGAGACAGGGGCCCTCCTAACTATGGCTACACCTTC

size: .
J: TRBJ2-7
V: TRBV11-2
length: 12
D: .
CDR3: CASSLGNYEQYF
DNA: TGTGCCAGCAGCTTAGGTAACTACGAGCAGTACTTC

size: .
J: TRBJ1-5
V: TRBV20-1
length: 14
D: TRBD1
CDR3: CSASVGQDNQPQHF
DNA: TGCAGTGCTAGCGTTGGACAGGACAATCAGCCCCAGCATTTT

size: .
J: TRBJ2-3
V: TRBV28
length: 15
D: TRBD1
CDR3: CASTLGTGGTDTQYF
DNA: TGTGCCAGCACCCTCGGGACAGGGGGTACAGATACGCAGTATTTT

size: few
J: TRBJ1-1
V: TRBV6-1
length: 13
D: .
CDR3: CASSMDRNTEAFF
DNA: TGTGCCAGCAGTATGGACAGGAACACTGAAGCTTTCTTT

size: medium-sized
J: TRBJ2-2
V: TRBV12-3/TRBV12-4
length: 16
D: TRBD1
CDR3: CASRLQRGPNTGELFF
DNA: TGTGCCAGCAGACTTCAGAGGGGGCCTAACACCGGGGAGCTGTTTTTT

size: few
J: TRBJ2-3
V: TRBV5-4
length: 15
D: TRBD2
CDR3: CASSFGAGVSDTQYF
DNA: TGTGCCAGCAGCTTTGGCGCGGGGGTTTCAGATACGCAGTATTTT

size: few
J: TRBJ2-2
V: TRBV24-1
length: 16
D: .
CDR3: CATSDLEGALTGELFF
DNA: TGTGCCACCAGTGATTTGGAGGGTGCTCTAACCGGGGAGCTGTTTTTT

size: .
J: TRBJ2-7
V: TRBV25-1
length: 13
D: .
CDR3: CASSDRTAGEQYF
DNA: TGTGCCAGCAGTGACCGGACAGCGGGGGAGCAGTACTTC

size: few
J: TRBJ1-1
V: TRBV10-1
length: 14
D: .
CDR3: CASSERRSDTEAFF
DNA: TGCGCCAGCTCCGAGCGGAGAAGTGACACTGAAGCTTTCTTT

size: .
J: TRBJ2-1
V: TRBV20-1
length: 14
D: TRBD2
CDR3: CSARTGLAGDEQFF
DNA: TGCAGTGCTCGAACGGGACTAGCGGGAGATGAGCAGTTCTTC

size: .
J: TRBJ2-7
V: TRBV5-1
length: 14
D: .
CDR3: CASSYDSSQGEQYF
DNA: TGCGCCAGCAGCTACGACTCCTCCCAGGGCGAGCAGTACTTC

size: .
J: TRBJ2-1
V: TRBV11-2
length: 16
D: .
CDR3: CASSLDPASSYNEQFF
DNA: TGTGCCAGCAGCTTAGATCCCGCGAGCTCCTACAATGAGCAGTTCTTC

size: .
J: TRBJ1-1
V: TRBV28
length: 14
D: .
CDR3: CASSPPGGWTEAFF
DNA: TGTGCCAGCAGTCCCCCGGGGGGGTGGACTGAAGCTTTCTTT

size: .
J: TRBJ1-5
V: TRBV7-2
length: 15
D: .
CDR3: CASSTYGTLNQPQHF
DNA: TGTGCCAGCAGCACCTACGGGACACTCAATCAGCCCCAGCATTTT

size: .
J: TRBJ2-3
V: TRBV6-4
length: 15
D: .
CDR3: CASSDSSVGSDTQYF
DNA: TGTGCCAGCAGTGACTCTAGCGTGGGGTCAGATACGCAGTATTTT

size: .
J: TRBJ1-5
V: TRBV18
length: 14
D: .
CDR3: CASSPPGRARLLHF
DNA: TGTGCCAGCTCACCACCGGGGAGGGCGCGCTTGCTGCATTTT

size: .
J: TRBJ2-3
V: TRBV3-1
length: 12
D: .
CDR3: CASSPDRDTQYF
DNA: TGTGCCAGCAGCCCCGACAGAGATACGCAGTATTTT

size: .
J: TRBJ1-6
V: TRBV6-6
length: 16
D: .
CDR3: CASSYTDFSLGSPLHF
DNA: TGTGCCAGCAGTTACACGGACTTCAGTCTGGGGTCACCCCTCCACTTT

size: .
J: TRBJ1-1
V: TRBV18
length: 14
D: TRBD1
CDR3: CASSPTGQRTEAFF
DNA: TGTGCCAGCTCACCGACAGGGCAGCGCACTGAAGCTTTCTTT

size: .
J: TRBJ2-3
V: TRBV11-3
length: 14
D: TRBD1
CDR3: CASSRQGAEDTQYF
DNA: TGTGCCAGCAGCCGACAGGGTGCCGAAGATACGCAGTATTTT

size: few
J: TRBJ2-7
V: TRBV6-5
length: 15
D: TRBD1
CDR3: CASSLSRDRAHEQYF
DNA: TGTGCCAGCAGTTTATCCCGGGACAGGGCTCACGAGCAGTACTTC

size: few
J: TRBJ1-6
V: TRBV27
length: 15
D: TRBD1
CDR3: CASSWTGTGRSPLHF
DNA: TGTGCCAGCAGCTGGACAGGGACAGGCAGGTCACCCCTCCACTTT

size: medium-sized
J: TRBJ1-1
V: TRBV5-1
length: 15
D: TRBD1
CDR3: CASSPGQGNHIEAFF
DNA: TGCGCCAGCAGCCCAGGACAGGGGAACCACATTGAAGCTTTCTTT

size: medium-sized
J: TRBJ2-7
V: TRBV6-1
length: 14
D: .
CDR3: CASSDGDGPYEQYF
DNA: TGTGCCAGCAGTGACGGAGACGGACCCTACGAGCAGTACTTC

size: .
J: TRBJ2-1
V: TRBV19
length: 15
D: TRBD2
CDR3: CATSLGGSTYNEQFF
DNA: TGTGCCACCTCGTTGGGGGGGTCAACGTACAATGAGCAGTTCTTC

size: .
J: TRBJ2-7
V: TRBV20-1
length: 12
D: .
CDR3: CSAEEEDPEQYF
DNA: TGCAGTGCTGAAGAAGAGGATCCGGAGCAGTACTTC

size: .
J: TRBJ2-7
V: TRBV4-1
length: 16
D: .
CDR3: CASSQPLSGPPYEQYF
DNA: TGCGCCAGCAGCCAGCCCCTTAGCGGACCACCCTACGAGCAGTACTTC